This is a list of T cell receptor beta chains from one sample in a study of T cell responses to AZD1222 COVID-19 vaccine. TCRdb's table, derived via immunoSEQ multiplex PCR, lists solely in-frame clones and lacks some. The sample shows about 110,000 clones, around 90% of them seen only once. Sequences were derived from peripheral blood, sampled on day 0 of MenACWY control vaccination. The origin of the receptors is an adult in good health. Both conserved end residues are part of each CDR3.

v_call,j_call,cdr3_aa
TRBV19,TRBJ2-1,CASRGLAFDEQFF
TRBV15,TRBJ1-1,CATSRSDRGTEAFF
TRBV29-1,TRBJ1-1,CSVERTGVNTEAFF
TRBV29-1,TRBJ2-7,CSVGTSGGEYF
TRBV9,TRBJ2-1,CASSVFQGSYNEQFF
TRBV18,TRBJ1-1,CASSPEEANTEAFF
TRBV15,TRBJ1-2,CATSRGRLPLYGYTF
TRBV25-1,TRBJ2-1,CASSEYGAYNEQFF
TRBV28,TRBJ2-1,CASSRSGGGYNEQFF
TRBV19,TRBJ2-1,CASKVWADYSYNEQFF
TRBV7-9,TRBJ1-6,CASSPLASSYNSPLHF
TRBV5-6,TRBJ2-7,CASSRLSGSSFEQYF
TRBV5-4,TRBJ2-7,CASSRGQGVYEQYF
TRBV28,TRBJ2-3,CASSLSGYSTDTQYF
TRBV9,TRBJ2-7,CASTFIYEQYF
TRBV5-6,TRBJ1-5,CASSLEGQPQHF
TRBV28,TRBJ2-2,CAVPWGEAGELFF
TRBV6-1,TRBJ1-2,CASSEATQTHYGYTF
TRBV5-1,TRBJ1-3,CASSLAAPRSGNTIYF